The clone carrying this T cell receptor (beta chain) has only one observation. One end of the junction varies from germline; a read error may be responsible. TCRdb itself ran the reads through MiXCR, one entry per CDR3 protein. The sample lists almost 550,000 distinct CDR3 sequences; 16% were seen once. This sample was included in a study of T cell repertoires in cytomegalovirus infection. The source of this sequence is a human donor in good health (CMV status not recorded). Some clones in this sample may be carry-over from other donors' samples. Sequencing was done on a sample of CD8+ T cells from PBMCs.

CDR3 amino acids: CTSSPQNEQFF. The CDR3 DNA reads TGTACCAGCAGCCCCCAGAATGAGCAGTTCTTC. The chain has TRBV7-6 and TRBJ2-1; D gene ambiguous. Germline loops: CDR1 SGHVS, CDR2 FNYEAQ. The CDR3 runs 11 residues.